This T cell receptor (beta chain) is from a study of T cells in Graves' hyperthyroidism and ophthalmopathy. Many counts were recorded for this clonotype. The antigen is unknown. What was amplified from RNA transcripts were TCR beta CDR3 regions. In the first-round RT-PCR of the TCR CDR3, the HTBI primer set was used. TCRdb itself ran the multiplex PCR reads through MiXCR, one entry per CDR3 protein. The sample has 190,000 or so distinct CDR3 sequences; about 18% are singletons. Overall study results and limits: Most thyroid clonotypes that were expanded above 0.001 also turned up in blood.

Trimming took 6 bases from V and 8 from J; bases not matched to a gene: 11. The CDR3 has 15 residues. Looked up from germline, CDR1 is MNHNS and CDR2 is SASEGT. Around 9.9 ml of fresh peripheral blood supplied the PBMCs. This TCR came from a man between 40 and 49 years old with Graves' hyperthyroidism. This rearrangement joins TRBV6-1 to TRBJ2-1; 9 nucleotides align to TRBD1. The material sequenced was blood. CDR3 protein: CASSKGTGKIYEQFF. CDR3 DNA: TGTGCCAGCAGCAAGGGGACAGGGAAAATCTATGAGCAGTTCTTC.